This T cell receptor beta chain was captured by sequencing in a study of blood T cell repertoires in COVID-19 (dated by TCRdb to the early 2020s). Notes on the research overall: The collaborator samples originated in the United States, Italy and Spain and spanned the acute and convalescent phases of COVID-19. The material from the prospective study consisted of cDNA or gDNA derived from T cells, B-cell-depleted T cells, or PBMCs. The dataset comprised deeply sampled blood TCRbeta repertoires from subjects exposed to, actively infected with, or recovered from COVID-19. The repertoires were released in a freely available public database meant as a resource for research on the immune response to SARS-CoV-2. Samples were obtained from the ongoing ImmuneRACE study (first 160 participants) and from over a thousand subjects provided by 6 global collaborators. A de-identified subject ID, COVID-19 status, age in years and sex were almost always included in the sample metadata. HLA class I and class II types, where available, came from metadata supplied by the sample provider rather than from assay-based typing. On the study overall, not on this receptor specifically: The quantity of clinical and demographic metadata differed by source and by participant and was supplied without curation.

V and J are truncated by 5 bases and 6 bases respectively, leaving an intervening sequence of 7 bases. Including the terminal cysteine and phenylalanine, the CDR3 comprises 11 residues. Only the CDR3 DNA stays, 33 bases, in frame from base 1. TCRbeta CDR3 regions were amplified from genomic DNA by means of the immunoSEQ Assay, a bias-controlled multiplex PCR. The published analysis was carried out like this. Within the assay, amplification of reference gene primers was used to estimate how many nucleated cells each sample contained. Sequence reads were collapsed and filtered to measure the absolute abundance of every unique TCRbeta CDR3 rearrangement. For each sample, productive Simpson clonality was calculated as the square root of Simpson's diversity index across productive rearrangements. Held by TCRdb, this immuneACCESS table contains in-frame sequences only and omits some clones. Under half of the omission traces to an unresolved V gene where checked; the cause of the rest is unknown. V and J calls and clone size are those listed in that table; D and trimming were worked out from the DNA. Within this sample are 45,000 or so clones, with about 70% of them counted one time only. Approximately 60% of the sample is held by the ten biggest clonotypes.

As for this clone: Its target antigen remains unknown. Base-call qualities are not available, and no considerably larger clone is one nucleotide away.

The collaborating institutions used their own protocols to collect whole blood in K2EDTA tubes. For TCRbeta analysis, collaborators shipped samples in one of three forms: frozen whole blood, isolated PBMCs, or DNA extracted from either of those sample types. The rearranged segments are TRBV12-3 or TRBV12-4 and TRBJ1-1; a tentative D match to TRBD1 spans 5 bases. The sequence was collected from a man older than 75 with acute or convalescent COVID-19. The specimen sequenced was peripheral blood. The base sequence is TGTGCCAGCAGTGAACAGGCTGAAGCTTTCTTT. Protein translation: CASSEQAEAFF.